The sequence of this T cell receptor beta chain was determined in a study of blood T cells in healthy people across ages. Study-wide findings and caveats: Because donor CMV status was unknown, expanded clonotype changes were possibly confounded. Conclusively comparing naive with antigen-experienced cells was impossible with unsorted PBMCs.

There are 14 residues in the CDR3. V lost 5 bases and J 2 bases, leaving 15 bases between the germline ends. Germline V gene data show CDR1 as SQVTM and CDR2 as ANQGSEA. Alongside a J-beta primer mix, a sample-barcoded 5' primer served in a second PCR lasting about 7 to 12 cycles. Each single sample gave us at least 2.5 million CDR3-containing paired-end reads. TCRdb used MiXCR to reprocess the 5' RACE reads, holding one entry per CDR3 protein. The sample contains about 400,000 distinct CDR3 sequences, about half of which appear only once. This clonotype has just a few counts. The antigen is unknown. This TCR was sampled from a man in his 60s in good health. The sequencing input was blood. This sequence joins TRBV29-1 and TRBJ2-5, with no clear D. The CDR3 is CSVMDRMRQETQYF. The CDR3 region has the DNA TGCAGCGTTATGGATCGGATGCGGCAAGAGACCCAGTACTTC.